This TCR beta chain was observed in a study of early T cells in non-severe SARS-CoV-2 infection. Looking at the study overall: RNA in bulk from unsorted whole blood was sequenced, and chains were unpaired.

V was pared by 3 bases and J by 6 bases, with 9 bases of the junction left unmatched. The CDR3 runs 17 residues. The germline CDR1 and CDR2 sequences are PRHDT and FYEKMQ (reference sequence). This clonotype was recorded at least ten times. Its antigen is not identified. Whole-study results and caveats: The VDJdb matching leaned toward anti-spike CD8 responses and overlooked private and CD4 specificities.

Attachment of unique molecular identifiers to individual cDNA molecules was performed. TCRdb itself ran the 5' RACE reads through MiXCR, one entry per CDR3 protein. The data show tens of thousands of distinct CDR3 sequences, approximately 5.8% seen once. The V call is TRBV13, the J call TRBJ2-1, with 12 nucleotides matching TRBD2. The origin of this receptor is an adult who was a healthcare worker with PCR-confirmed SARS-CoV-2 infection or an uninfected control (not recorded which). The sequenced sample was whole blood. The CDR3 region has the DNA TGTGCCAGCAGCTTCACCCTAGCGGGAGGGAAAAGCAATGAGCAGTTCTTC. Translated: CASSFTLAGGKSNEQFF.